This T cell receptor beta chain was sequenced for a study of T cell responses to AZD1222 COVID-19 vaccine. Germline lookup yields CDR1 SGHNT and CDR2 YYREEE (reference sequence). J lost 6 bases, V lost 2 bases, and 7 bases had no gene match. The CDR3 totals 16 residues. The method was immunoSEQ multiplex PCR; TCRdb's version includes in-frame clones alone and lacks a portion of them. The sample holds approximately 110,000 clones; about 92% are singletons and the top ten take roughly 1.1%. Whole-study results and caveats: Donors were chiefly white British, with a greater number of females, and clonal diversity was perhaps underestimated. At 160-218 and 743-854, vaccine-associated CD4 TCRs were dominant, and they spanned spike. Epitopes outside B.1.351 and B.1.1.7 mutated regions reportedly drew nearly half of spike TCRs. Only five or six AZD1222 recipients were seropositive at baseline.

Turning to this clone: Its target is unknown.

This sequence was found in an adult in good health. The rearrangement joins TRBV5-4 to TRBJ2-1; TRBD2 matches 11 bases. The sequencing here drew on peripheral blood, taken on day 0 of AZD1222 vaccination. CDR3 sequence reads: CASSFELAGATNEQFF. The CDR3 nucleotides read TGTGCCAGCAGCTTCGAACTAGCGGGAGCAACCAATGAGCAGTTCTTC.